These 26 T cell receptor beta chains share one sample of origin, sequenced in a study of blood T cell repertoires in COVID-19. Clones were sequenced by immunoSEQ multiplex PCR, and TCRdb holds only the in-frame ones, with some missing. The sample holds over 200,000 clones, roughly 84% seen once. The specimen was peripheral blood. Receptor source: a middle-aged man with active or convalescent COVID-19.

V is TRBV3-1 (or the pseudogene TRBV3-2) and J is TRBJ2-2; 11 nucleotides match TRBD2. This CDR3 is 16 amino acids long. CDR1 and CDR2 from the germline V gene are LGHDT and YNNKEL (reference sequence). J lost 3 bases, V lost 4 bases, and 4 bases had no gene match. The CDR3 bases are TGTGCCAGCAGCCTAGCGGGGGGGCTGGACACCGGGGAGCTGTTTTTT. It yields the protein CASSLAGGLDTGELFF.

V is TRBV6-5 and J is TRBJ1-1; perhaps TRBD1 as D (6 bases). CDR3 size: 13 residues. Looked up from germline, CDR1 is MNHEY and CDR2 is SVGAGI. V dropped 7 bases and J dropped 0 bases, with 9 bases sitting between them. CDR3 sequence reads: CASNTGMNTEAFF. CDR3 nucleotides: TGTGCCAGCAATACAGGGATGAACACTGAAGCTTTCTTT.

The rearrangement links TRBV30 to TRBJ2-2, with no clear D. Trimming removed 0 bases at V and 5 bases at J, with 10 bases between. The CDR3 loop spans 14 amino acids. Germline V gives CDR1 GTSNPN, CDR2 SVGIG (reference sequence). This chain's CDR3 is CAWSVLQTTGELFF. Here the CDR3 DNA reads TGTGCCTGGAGTGTTTTACAGACGACCGGGGAGCTGTTTTTT. Together with reference TRBV30 and TRBJ2-2, the CDR3 gives the full variable domain: SQTIHQWPATLVQPVGSPLSLECTVEGTSNPNLYWYRQAAGRGLQLLFYSVGIGQISSEVPQNLSASRPQDRQFILSSKKLLLSDSGFYLCAWSVLQTTGELFFGEGSRLTVL.

The V call is TRBV2, the J call TRBJ2-7; D ambiguous. The CDR3 contains 15 residues. Trimming took 0 bases from V and 0 from J, leaving 9 bases between them. Germline V gene data show CDR1 as SNHLY and CDR2 as FYNNEI. CDR3: CASSEARLSSYEQYF. CDR3 DNA sequence: TGTGCCAGCAGTGAAGCGAGACTGAGCTCCTACGAGCAGTACTTC.

This clone was counted many times. CDR3 region: CASSLDSGAIYGYTF. The CDR3, as DNA: TGCGCCAGCAGCTTGGACTCAGGGGCAATATATGGCTACACCTTC. The chain links TRBV5-1 to TRBJ1-2; D is possibly TRBD1 (6 bases). Germline V gene sequence: CDR1 SGHRS, CDR2 YFSETQ. The CDR3 is 15 residues long. The V gene lost 0 bases and the J gene lost 5 bases, with 14 bases spanning the gap.

J is TRBJ1-2 and V is TRBV4-1, with D possibly matching TRBD1 (5 bases). In germline, CDR1 is MGHRA, CDR2 YSYEKL. Trimming removed 5 bases at V and 8 bases at J, with 18 bases between. This CDR3 is 14 amino acids long. The DNA of the CDR3 is TGCGCCAGCAGCTCCCCAGGGAAGGGTCGCGGCTACACCTTC. This translates into CASSSPGKGRGYTF.

This chain joins TRBV10-2 and TRBJ1-3; D gene ambiguous. The germline V gene encodes CDR1 WSHSY and CDR2 SAAADI. Trimming removed 3 bases at V and 4 bases at J, with 7 bases between. The CDR3 sequence is 13 residues long. In DNA, the CDR3 is TGCGCCAGCAGTGACAGGAACGGAAACACCATATATTTT. Its protein product is CASSDRNGNTIYF.

This clone has just a few counts. Other DNA sequences within the sample encode an identical CDR3. The chain carries TRBV18 and TRBJ2-1; 8 bases line up with TRBD1. This CDR3 region has 15 residues. V lost 2 bases to trimming and J lost 1 base; unmatched junction nucleotides: 1. Germline assignment: CDR1 KGHSH and CDR2 LQKENI. The CDR3 spells CASSPGQGSYNEQFF. The CDR3 DNA reads TGTGCCAGCTCACCAGGACAGGGTTCCTACAATGAGCAGTTCTTC.

The J gene is TRBJ2-7, the V gene TRBV10-2, with D maybe TRBD2 (6 bases). Germline values: CDR1 WSHSY, CDR2 SAAADI. The length of the CDR3 is 13 residues. Trimming took 6 bases from V and 2 from J, leaving 11 bases between them. The CDR3 sequence: CASRGGPTYEQYF. CDR3 sequence (DNA): TGCGCCAGCAGGGGGGGACCTACCTACGAGCAGTACTTC.

The chain uses TRBV27 and TRBJ2-1; perhaps TRBD2 as D (6 bases). The ends were cut back, 8 bases at V and 8 bases at J, with 19 bases in the middle. The CDR3 runs to 14 residues. CDR1 is MNHEY and CDR2 is SMNVEV in the germline V gene (reference sequence). Written as DNA, the CDR3 is TGTGCCAGCGCCACCCTAAGCGGGCGCTATGAGCAGTTCTTC. It encodes CASATLSGRYEQFF.

The chain couples TRBV21-1 to TRBJ2-6; the D call TRBD2 from the table was never checked on the DNA. TRBV21-1 is given as a pseudogene. CDR3 length equals 21 residues. This chain's CDR3 is CASSGPDRTSGVFSGANVLTF. CDR3 in DNA: TGTGCCAGCAGCGGACCAGACAGAACTAGCGGGGTATTCTCTGGGGCCAACGTCCTGACTTTC.

The genes are TRBV11-2 and TRBJ2-3, with TRBD2 matching over 8 bases. The CDR3 spans 16 residues. The germline gives CDR1 SGHAT, CDR2 FQNNGV. V was pared by 2 bases and J by 3 bases, with 7 bases of the junction left unmatched. DNA of the CDR3: TGTGCCAGCAGCTTAACTCCACGGGGGGGAACAGATACGCAGTATTTT. Amino acids: CASSLTPRGGTDTQYF.

The chain joins TRBV11-2 to TRBJ2-5; a weak D match, TRBD2 (6 bases). The CDR3 has 14 amino acids. Trimming left V 2 bases short and J 5 bases short, with 12 bases between. The V gene's germline CDR1 is SGHAT and CDR2 FQNNGV. The CDR3 protein is CASSLMRSGETQYF. The CDR3, as DNA: TGTGCCAGCAGCTTAATGAGGAGCGGGGAGACCCAGTACTTC.

V is TRBV28 and J is TRBJ1-3, with D possibly TRBD1 on 5 matching bases. Looked up from germline, CDR1 is MDHEN and CDR2 is SYDVKM. Trimming stripped 4 bases from V and 1 base from J, with 14 bases between. The CDR3 runs 16 residues. CDR3 nucleotide sequence: TGTGCCAGCAGTTCTGGGGCTACGAGGTCTGGAAACACCATATATTTT. Translation gives CASSSGATRSGNTIYF. Together with reference TRBV28 and TRBJ1-3, the CDR3 gives the full variable domain: DVKVTQSSRYLVKRTGEKVFLECVQDMDHENMFWYRQDPGLGLRLIYFSYDVKMKEKGDIPEGYSVSREKKERFSLILESASTNQTSMYLCASSSGATRSGNTIYFGEGSWLTVV.

The V and J genes are TRBV19 and TRBJ2-4; the match to TRBD2 covers 8 bases. V lost 9 bases, J lost 5 bases, and 12 bases stayed unmatched. This CDR3 has 15 residues. Germline CDR1 reads LNHDA; CDR2 reads SQIVND (reference sequence). CDR3 sequence (DNA): TGTGCCAGCACCATGTACACTAGCGGCGAAAACATTCAGTACTTC. This sequence encodes CASTMYTSGENIQYF. The complete variable domain, with remaining parts taken from reference TRBV19 and TRBJ2-4, reads DGGITQSPKYLFRKEGQNVTLSCEQNLNHDAMYWYRQDPGQGLRLIYYSQIVNDFQKGDIAEGYSVSREKKESFPLTVTSAQKNPTAFYLCASTMYTSGENIQYFGAGTRLSVL.

The chain employs TRBV7-9 and TRBJ2-1; D not resolved. V was trimmed by 4 bases and J by 12 bases, leaving 13 bases between them. The CDR3 is made up of 12 amino acids. CDR1 is SEHNR, CDR2 FQNEAQ, per germline (reference sequence). As DNA, the CDR3 is TGTGCCAGCAGCTCCTCCCGGGTGGGGCAGTTCTTC. Translation: CASSSSRVGQFF.

The chain joins TRBV18 to TRBJ1-1; TRBD1 matches 8 bases. Per the germline V gene, CDR1 is KGHSH and CDR2 is LQKENI. Germline trimming cut 5 bases from V and 1 base from J; bases unmatched to any gene: 6. The CDR3 sequence is 15 residues long. The CDR3 loop is CASSAGQGSNTEAFF. The CDR3 nucleotides read TGTGCCAGCTCAGCAGGACAGGGTTCGAACACTGAAGCTTTCTTT.

Only one count was recorded for this clone. The chain recombines TRBV19 with TRBJ2-5; 8 bases fit TRBD2. V shed 9 bases, J shed 4 bases, and the junction held 13 bases outside the gene matches. The CDR3 is 15 residues long. The germline V gene has CDR1 LNHDA and CDR2 SQIVND (reference sequence). CDR3 protein: CASRPAGELRETQYF. CDR3 nucleotides: TGTGCCAGCCGTCCAGCGGGGGAGCTTCGAGAGACCCAGTACTTC. Looking up the rest from reference TRBV19 and TRBJ2-5 gives the full variable domain: DGGITQSPKYLFRKEGQNVTLSCEQNLNHDAMYWYRQDPGQGLRLIYYSQIVNDFQKGDIAEGYSVSREKKESFPLTVTSAQKNPTAFYLCASRPAGELRETQYFGPGTRLLVL.

This chain links TRBV28 with TRBJ2-1; 9 bases fit TRBD1. CDR1 MDHEN and CDR2 SYDVKM come from the germline V gene. The CDR3 is 15 residues long. V lost 4 bases to trimming and J lost 6 bases; unmatched junction nucleotides: 7. CDR3 DNA sequence: TGTGCCAGCAGTTCACCGGGACAGGGAAGCAATGAGCAGTTCTTC. Translation gives CASSSPGQGSNEQFF.

This clone was recorded a few times. This chain joins TRBV5-4 and TRBJ1-1, with 7 bases fitting TRBD1. The junction had 15 bases not matched to a gene; V was cut back by 5 bases and J by 8 bases. CDR3 size: 15 residues. The V gene's germline CDR1 is SGHNT and CDR2 YYREEE (reference sequence). This chain's CDR3 is CASSSPGTEGREAFF. In nucleotides, the CDR3 is TGTGCCAGCAGTTCCCCAGGGACAGAGGGGAGGGAAGCTTTCTTT.

V is TRBV30 and J is TRBJ2-7; D is possibly TRBD2 (6 bases). This CDR3 has 13 amino acids. Deletions cut 0 bases from V and 4 bases from J, with 10 bases between. From germline, CDR1 is GTSNPN and CDR2 SVGIG (reference sequence). This chain's CDR3 is CAWSVLRGYEQYF. CDR3 nucleotide sequence: TGTGCCTGGAGTGTGCTTCGGGGGTACGAGCAGTACTTC.

This rearrangement joins TRBV3-1 (or the pseudogene TRBV3-2) to TRBJ1-1; possible D gene TRBD1, 5 bases. V was trimmed by 3 bases and J by 6 bases, leaving 20 bases between them. The CDR3 sequence is 16 residues long. The germline V gene encodes CDR1 LGHDT and CDR2 YNNKEL (reference sequence). The CDR3 spells CASSQVGGRLSAEAFF. The CDR3 DNA reads TGTGCCAGCAGCCAGGTCGGGGGAAGGTTATCCGCTGAAGCTTTCTTT.

This chain uses TRBV29-1 with TRBJ2-4; possibly TRBD2 for D (5 bases). Trimming shortened V by 2 bases and J by 3 bases, and 20 bases separated the two germline ends. CDR1 and CDR2 (germline): SQVTM, ANQGSEA. CDR3 length equals 17 residues. CDR3 nucleotide sequence: TGCAGCGTTGAATACGGCAGGACTCCCCTAGTCAAAAACATTCAGTACTTC. Translation gives CSVEYGRTPLVKNIQYF.

Only a few counts were recorded for this clone. J is TRBJ1-5 and V is TRBV15; 7 bases map to TRBD1. Germline V lookup: CDR1 LNHNV, CDR2 YYDKDF (reference sequence). J lost 15 bases, V lost 5 bases, and 19 bases had no gene match. CDR3 length: 15 amino acids. CDR3 coding DNA: TGTGCCACCAGCCCATCGAAGGGGACAGCGGCTGTGGGGCATTTT. Protein product: CATSPSKGTAAVGHF.

This chain uses TRBV5-1 with TRBJ1-6, with 7 bases aligning to TRBD1. The CDR3 has 14 amino acids. Germline values: CDR1 SGHRS, CDR2 YFSETQ. V trimming: 6 bases; J trimming: 7 bases; junction bases outside the gene matches: 7. Here the CDR3 DNA reads TGCGCCAGCACCGACCGACAGGGAAATTCACCCCTCCACTTT. This translates into CASTDRQGNSPLHF.

J is TRBJ1-5 and V is TRBV28; no firm D call. V lost 4 bases, J lost 2 bases, and 12 bases lay in between. Germline assignment: CDR1 MDHEN and CDR2 SYDVKM. CDR3 length: 15 amino acids. The CDR3 reads CASSSPGAGNQPQHF. Written as DNA, the CDR3 is TGTGCCAGCAGTTCCCCCGGCGCGGGCAATCAGCCCCAGCATTTT.